This T cell receptor (beta chain) was captured by sequencing in a study of blood T cell repertoires in COVID-19. The table came from immunoSEQ multiplex PCR; TCRdb's copy has only in-frame clones and leaves some out. The table shows 150,000 to 200,000 clones, with 86% occurring only once. This CDR3 contains 11 residues. V was cut by 10 bases and J by 4 bases, with 11 bases left in between. Per the germline V gene, CDR1 is MNHEY and CDR2 is SMNVEV (reference sequence). This clone was seen once. This sequence joins TRBV27 and TRBJ2-7; D unresolved. The TCR comes from a woman between 25 and 40 years old who had recovered from COVID-19. Input material: PBMCs or T cells enriched from blood (not recorded which). The CDR3 DNA reads as TGTGCCACCACTGAACTTTACGAGCAGTACTTC. Amino acid sequence: CATTELYEQYF.